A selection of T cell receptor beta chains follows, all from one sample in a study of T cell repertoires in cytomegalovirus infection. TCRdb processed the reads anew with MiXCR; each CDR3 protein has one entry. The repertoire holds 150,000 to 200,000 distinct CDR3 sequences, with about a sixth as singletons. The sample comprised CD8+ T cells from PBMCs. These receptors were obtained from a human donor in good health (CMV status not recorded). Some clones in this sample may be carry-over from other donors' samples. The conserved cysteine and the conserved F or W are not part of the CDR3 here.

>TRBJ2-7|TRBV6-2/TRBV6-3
ASSNRDRTYEQY
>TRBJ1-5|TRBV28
ASSLSTFSNQPQH
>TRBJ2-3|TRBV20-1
SARDEAGFSTDTQY
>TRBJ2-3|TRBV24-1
ATSDLYRVDTQY
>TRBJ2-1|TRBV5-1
ASNNREAGPNQDEQF
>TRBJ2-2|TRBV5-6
ASSRWQANTGELF
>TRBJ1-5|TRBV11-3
ASSFGRDRDSNQPQH
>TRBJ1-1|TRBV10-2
ASSEQGLGNTEAF
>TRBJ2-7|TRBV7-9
ASSLSGGANEQY
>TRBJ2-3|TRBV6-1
ASSESITGQRSTDTQY
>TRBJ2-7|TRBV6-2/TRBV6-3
ASSLVGIAPTYEQY
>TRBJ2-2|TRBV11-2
ASSLEGRGELF
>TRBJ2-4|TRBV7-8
ASSLPAGKNIQY
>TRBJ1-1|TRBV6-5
ASSYSQGGAEAF
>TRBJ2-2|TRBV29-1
SVERTAAGELF
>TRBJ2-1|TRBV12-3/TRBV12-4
ASSLRDRGRNEQF
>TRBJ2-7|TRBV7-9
ASSSGTESYEQY
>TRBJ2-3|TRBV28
ASSLPGQPRTDTQY
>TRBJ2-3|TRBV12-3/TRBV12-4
ASSYTTGTTDTQY
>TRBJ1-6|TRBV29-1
SAKDGLGSPLH
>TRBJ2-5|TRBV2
ASRVLGQGETQY
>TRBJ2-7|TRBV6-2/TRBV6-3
ASSLNRGRRYEQY
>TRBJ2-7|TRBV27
ASAIMGQGGEQY
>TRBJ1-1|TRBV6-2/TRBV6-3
ASSYGHPEAF
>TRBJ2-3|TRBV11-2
ASSLEGGKTDTQY
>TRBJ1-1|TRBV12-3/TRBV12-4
ASTLAGGEWTEAF
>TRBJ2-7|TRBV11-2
ASSLGQAGTYEQY
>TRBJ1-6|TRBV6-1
ASSFNSGGESNSPLH
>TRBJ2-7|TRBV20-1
SAPRQGREDEQY
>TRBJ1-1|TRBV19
ASRQQGANTEAF
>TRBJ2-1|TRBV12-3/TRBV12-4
ASSLAIAGPLYNEQF
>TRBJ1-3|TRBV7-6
ASSTSKDLPGNTIY
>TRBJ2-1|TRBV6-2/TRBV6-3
ASTPGNEQF
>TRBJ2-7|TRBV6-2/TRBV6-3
ASTYMGSYEQY
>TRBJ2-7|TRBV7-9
ASSLGRPTGTFRYEQY
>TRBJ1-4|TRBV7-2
ASSLSDRGPNEKLF
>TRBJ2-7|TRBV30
AWSESDRGSEQY
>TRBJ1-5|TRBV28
ASSFRGTRRPQH
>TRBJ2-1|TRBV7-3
ASSPLSGADFNEQF
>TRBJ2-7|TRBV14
ASSQGYAYEQY
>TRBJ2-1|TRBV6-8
ASSYSKAGANEQF
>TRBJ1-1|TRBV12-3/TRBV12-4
ASSLGQANEAF
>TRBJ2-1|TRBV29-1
SVEGNRGSYNEQF
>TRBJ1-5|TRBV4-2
ASSQDEGNNQPQH